The T cell receptor beta chain under discussion was sequenced for a study of shared clonotypes between healthy human individuals. TCRdb's copy holds only in-frame clones and misses some; the assay was immunoSEQ multiplex PCR. The sample records roughly 2.2 million clones, 85% to 95% being singletons. Material: naive CD4+ T cells from PBMCs. Subset of the sample: CD45RA+ positively selected. The source of this sequence is a man between 18 and 35 years old in good health. Some clones in this sample may be carry-over from other donors' samples.

The DNA of the CDR3 is TGTGCCAGCTCACCACCGGCGGGACCTCCGCATTTT. The encoded protein is CASSPPAGPPHF. V and J are TRBV18 and TRBJ1-5, with a possible D match to TRBD1 (5 bases). V was clipped by 0 bases and J by 15 bases, with 12 bases between them. From germline, CDR1 is KGHSH and CDR2 LQKENI. This CDR3 spans 12 amino acids.